This TCR beta chain came from a study of cytomegalovirus exposure and HLA in healthy donors. The V end lost 2 bases, the J end lost 7 bases, and 17 bases lay between the germline ends. The length of the CDR3 is 15 residues. Germline CDR1 and CDR2: MNHNS and SASEGT. The study ran its PCR with 60 Vbeta and 13 Jbeta primers. Method: immunoSEQ multiplex PCR; TCRdb's copy keeps in-frame clones and lacks some. The clone table shows fewer than 70,000 clones, with the ten largest holding under 7%. This sequence originates from a young man in good health and CMV-seropositive. Sequenced sample: PBMCs. The chain is built from TRBV6-1 and TRBJ1-2, with a tentative D call TRBD1 (6 bases). The CDR3 sequence: CASSERIGGPSGYTF. Here the CDR3 DNA reads TGTGCCAGCAGTGAAAGGATAGGGGGTCCCTCTGGCTACACCTTC.